This TCR beta chain was found in a study of CD8+ T cells in alopecia areata. About the study: Patients in the study were on tofacitinib for 6 to 18 months, then off it for 6 months. Broader study findings: Normal skin's resident alphabeta T cells are also sequenced in scalp samples. The study found higher clonality in lesional than normal scalp, especially in alopecia totalis/universalis.

Extracted RNA was reverse transcribed into cDNA, the sequencing template. Sequenced by immunoSEQ multiplex PCR; TCRdb stores in-frame clones only, minus some. The sample carries 100,000 to 150,000 clones, about 49% recorded once. As to this clone: Its target is not known.

Looked up from germline, CDR1 is SQVTM and CDR2 is ANQGSEA. V was trimmed by 3 bases and J by 5 bases, leaving 14 bases between them. The CDR3 sequence is 14 residues long. Peripheral blood samples and lesional scalp punch biopsies were obtained from alopecia areata patients. This chain uses TRBV29-1 with TRBJ2-1, with a weak D call TRBD2 (6 bases). This receptor was identified in a human donor with alopecia areata. The sequenced sample was CD8+ T cells sorted from blood, obtained at week 0. CDR3 in DNA: TGCAGCGTTGATATCTCGGGGGAACACAATGAGCAGTTCTTC. Translation: CSVDISGEHNEQFF.